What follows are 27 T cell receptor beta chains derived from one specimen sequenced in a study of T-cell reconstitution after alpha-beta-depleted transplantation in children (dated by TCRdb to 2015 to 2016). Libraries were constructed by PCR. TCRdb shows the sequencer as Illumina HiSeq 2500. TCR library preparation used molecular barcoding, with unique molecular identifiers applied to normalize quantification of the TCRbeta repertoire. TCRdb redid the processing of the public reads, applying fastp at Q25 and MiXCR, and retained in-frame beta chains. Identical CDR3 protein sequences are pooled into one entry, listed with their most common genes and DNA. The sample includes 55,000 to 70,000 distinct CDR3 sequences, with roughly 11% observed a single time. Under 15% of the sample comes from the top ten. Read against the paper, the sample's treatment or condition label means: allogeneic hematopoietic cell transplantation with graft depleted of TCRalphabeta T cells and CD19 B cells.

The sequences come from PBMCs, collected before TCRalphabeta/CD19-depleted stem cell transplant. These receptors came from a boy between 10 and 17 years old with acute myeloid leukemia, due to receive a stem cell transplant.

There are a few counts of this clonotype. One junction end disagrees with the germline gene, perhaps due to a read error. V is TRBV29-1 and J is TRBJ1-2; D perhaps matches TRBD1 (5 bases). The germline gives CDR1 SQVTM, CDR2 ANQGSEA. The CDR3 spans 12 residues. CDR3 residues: CSVEDSGPNSAF. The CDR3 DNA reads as TGCAGCGTTGAAGATTCGGGACCGAACTCGGCCTTC.

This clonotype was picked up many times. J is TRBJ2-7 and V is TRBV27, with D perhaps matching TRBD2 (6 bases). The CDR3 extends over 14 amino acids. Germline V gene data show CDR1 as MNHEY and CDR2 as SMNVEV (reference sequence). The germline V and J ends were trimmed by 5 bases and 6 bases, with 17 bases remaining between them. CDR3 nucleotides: TGTGCCAGCAGTCGCCGGGGGTCCAGTTTCGAGCAGTACTTC. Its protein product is CASSRRGSSFEQYF.

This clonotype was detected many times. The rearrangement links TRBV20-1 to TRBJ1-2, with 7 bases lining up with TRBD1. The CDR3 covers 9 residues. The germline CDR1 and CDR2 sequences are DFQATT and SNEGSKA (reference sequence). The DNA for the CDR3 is TGCAGCGCAGACAGGGTAAACACCTTC. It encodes CSADRVNTF.

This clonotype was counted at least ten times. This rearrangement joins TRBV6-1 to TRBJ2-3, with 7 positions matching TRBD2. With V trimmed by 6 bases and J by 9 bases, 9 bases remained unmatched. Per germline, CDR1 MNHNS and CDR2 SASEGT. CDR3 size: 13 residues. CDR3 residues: CASRPTSVWTQYF. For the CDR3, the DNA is TGTGCCAGCAGGCCTACTAGCGTTTGGACGCAGTATTTT.

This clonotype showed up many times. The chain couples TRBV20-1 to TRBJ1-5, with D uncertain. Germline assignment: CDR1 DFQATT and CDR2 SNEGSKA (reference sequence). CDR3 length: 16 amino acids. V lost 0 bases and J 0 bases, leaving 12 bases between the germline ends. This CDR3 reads CSARDPAAYSNQPQHF. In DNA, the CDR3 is TGCAGTGCTAGAGATCCGGCGGCTTATAGCAATCAGCCCCAGCATTTT.

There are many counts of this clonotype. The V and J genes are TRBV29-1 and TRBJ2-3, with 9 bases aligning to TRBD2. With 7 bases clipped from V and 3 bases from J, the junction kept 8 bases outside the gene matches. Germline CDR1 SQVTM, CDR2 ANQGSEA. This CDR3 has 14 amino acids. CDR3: CSAGGLAETDTQYF. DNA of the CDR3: TGCAGCGCCGGGGGACTAGCTGAGACAGATACGCAGTATTTT.

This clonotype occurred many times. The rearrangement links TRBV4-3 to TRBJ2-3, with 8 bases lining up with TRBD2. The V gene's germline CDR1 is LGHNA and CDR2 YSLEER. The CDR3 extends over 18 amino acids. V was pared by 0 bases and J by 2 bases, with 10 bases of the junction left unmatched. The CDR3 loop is CASSQELSRGGITDTQYF. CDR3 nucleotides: TGCGCCAGCAGCCAAGAGTTATCTCGGGGGGGCATCACAGATACGCAGTATTTT.

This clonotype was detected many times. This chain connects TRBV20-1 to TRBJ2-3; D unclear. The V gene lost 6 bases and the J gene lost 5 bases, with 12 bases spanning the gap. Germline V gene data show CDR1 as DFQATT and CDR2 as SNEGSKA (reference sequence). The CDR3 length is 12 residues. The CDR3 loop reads CSAVSLGDTQYF. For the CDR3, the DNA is TGCAGTGCCGTCTCACTCGGAGATACGCAGTATTTT.

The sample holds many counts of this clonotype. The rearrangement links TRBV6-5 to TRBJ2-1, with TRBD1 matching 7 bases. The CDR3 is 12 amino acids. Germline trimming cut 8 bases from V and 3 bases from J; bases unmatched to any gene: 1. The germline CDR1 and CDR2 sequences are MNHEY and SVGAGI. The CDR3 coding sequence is TGTGCCAGCGGACAGGACTACAATGAGCAGTTCTTC. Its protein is CASGQDYNEQFF.

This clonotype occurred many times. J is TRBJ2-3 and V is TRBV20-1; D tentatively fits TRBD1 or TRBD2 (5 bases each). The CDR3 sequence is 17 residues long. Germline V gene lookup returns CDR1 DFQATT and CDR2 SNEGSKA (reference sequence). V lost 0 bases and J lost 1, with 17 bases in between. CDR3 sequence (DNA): TGCAGTGCTAGAGATCCGTGGGGCGATAGCGGCACAGATACGCAGTATTTT. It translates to CSARDPWGDSGTDTQYF.

CDR3 DNA sequence: TGTGCCAGCAGCCCGCGGGGCTTCTACGAGCAGTACGTC. This translates into CASSPRGFYEQYV. The chain links TRBV7-9 to TRBJ2-7; possibly TRBD2 for D (6 bases). This CDR3 comprises 13 residues. From germline, CDR1 is SEHNR and CDR2 FQNEAQ (reference sequence). Deletions cut 5 bases from V and 3 bases from J, with 11 bases between.

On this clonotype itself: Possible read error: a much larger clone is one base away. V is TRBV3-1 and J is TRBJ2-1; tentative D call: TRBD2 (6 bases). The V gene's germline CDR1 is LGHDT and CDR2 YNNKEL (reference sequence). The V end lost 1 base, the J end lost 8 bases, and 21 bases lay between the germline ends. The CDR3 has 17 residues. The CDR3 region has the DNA TGTGCCAGCAGCCAAGTCGCACCGGGACTCCGCAGACATGAGCAGTTCTTC. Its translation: CASSQVAPGLRRHEQFF.

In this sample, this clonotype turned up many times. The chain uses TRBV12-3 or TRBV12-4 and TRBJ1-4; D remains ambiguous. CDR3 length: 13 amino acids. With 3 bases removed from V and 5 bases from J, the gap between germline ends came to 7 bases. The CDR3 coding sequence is TGTGCCAGCAGTTTCGGCCCGAATGAAAAACTGTTTTTT. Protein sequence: CASSFGPNEKLFF.

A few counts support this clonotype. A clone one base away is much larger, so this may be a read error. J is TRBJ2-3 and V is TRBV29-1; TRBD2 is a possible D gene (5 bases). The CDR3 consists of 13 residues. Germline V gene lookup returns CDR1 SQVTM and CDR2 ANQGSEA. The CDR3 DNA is TGCAGCGTCCTACATCTAGCCACACATACGCAGTATTTT. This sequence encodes CSVLHLATHTQYF.

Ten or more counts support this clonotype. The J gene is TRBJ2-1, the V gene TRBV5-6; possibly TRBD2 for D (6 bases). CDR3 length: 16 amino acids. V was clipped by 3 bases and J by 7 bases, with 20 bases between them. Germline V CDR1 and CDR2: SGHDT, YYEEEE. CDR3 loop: CASSSPGTFVLNEQFF. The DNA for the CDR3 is TGTGCCAGCAGCTCACCCGGGACTTTCGTTTTGAATGAGCAGTTCTTC.

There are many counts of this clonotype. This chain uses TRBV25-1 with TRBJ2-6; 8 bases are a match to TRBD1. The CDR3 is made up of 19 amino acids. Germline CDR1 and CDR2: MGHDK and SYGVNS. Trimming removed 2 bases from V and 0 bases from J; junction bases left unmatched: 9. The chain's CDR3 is CASSERSGTGFSGANVLTF. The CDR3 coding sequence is TGTGCCAGCAGTGAACGGTCTGGGACAGGATTCTCTGGGGCCAACGTCCTGACTTTC.

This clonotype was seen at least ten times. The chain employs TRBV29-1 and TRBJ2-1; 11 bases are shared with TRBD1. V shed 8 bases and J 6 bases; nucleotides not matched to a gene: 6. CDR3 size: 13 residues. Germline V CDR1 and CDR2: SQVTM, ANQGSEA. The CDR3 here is CSTRTGGFNEQFF. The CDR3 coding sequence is TGCAGCACCCGGACAGGGGGCTTCAATGAGCAGTTCTTC.

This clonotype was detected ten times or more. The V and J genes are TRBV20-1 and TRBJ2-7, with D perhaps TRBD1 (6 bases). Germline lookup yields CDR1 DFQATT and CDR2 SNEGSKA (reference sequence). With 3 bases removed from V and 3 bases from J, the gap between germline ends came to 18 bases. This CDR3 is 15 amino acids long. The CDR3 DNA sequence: TGCAGTGCTAGGCGACACTCGGACAGATTCTACGAGCAGTACTTC. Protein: CSARRHSDRFYEQYF.

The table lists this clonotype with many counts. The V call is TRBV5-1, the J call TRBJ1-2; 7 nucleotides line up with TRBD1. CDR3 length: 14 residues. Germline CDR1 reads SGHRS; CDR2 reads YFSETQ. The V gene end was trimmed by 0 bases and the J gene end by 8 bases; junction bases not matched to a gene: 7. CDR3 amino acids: CASSLGQGKGGYTF. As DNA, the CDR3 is TGCGCCAGCAGCTTGGGACAGGGTAAAGGCGGCTACACCTTC.

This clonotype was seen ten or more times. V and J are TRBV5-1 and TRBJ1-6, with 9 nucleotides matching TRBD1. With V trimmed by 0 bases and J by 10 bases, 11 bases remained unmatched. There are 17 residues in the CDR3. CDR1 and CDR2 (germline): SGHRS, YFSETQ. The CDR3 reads CASSLGSTGGWGSPLHF. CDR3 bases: TGCGCCAGCAGCTTGGGCTCGACAGGGGGTTGGGGCTCACCCCTCCACTTT.

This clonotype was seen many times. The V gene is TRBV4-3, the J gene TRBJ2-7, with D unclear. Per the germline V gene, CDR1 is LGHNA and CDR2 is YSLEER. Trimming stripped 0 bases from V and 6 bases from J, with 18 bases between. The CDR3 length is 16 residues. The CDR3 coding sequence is TGCGCCAGCAGCCAAGATGGTCCTAGTTCTGAAGGCGAGCAGTACTTC. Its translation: CASSQDGPSSEGEQYF.

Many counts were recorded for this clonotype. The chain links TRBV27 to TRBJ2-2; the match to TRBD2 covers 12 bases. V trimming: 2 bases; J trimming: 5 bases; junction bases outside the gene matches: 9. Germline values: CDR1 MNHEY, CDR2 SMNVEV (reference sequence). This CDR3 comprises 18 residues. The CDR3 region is CASSLLAGGVLPTGELFF. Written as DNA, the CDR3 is TGTGCCAGCAGTTTACTAGCGGGAGGGGTTTTACCTACCGGGGAGCTGTTTTTT.

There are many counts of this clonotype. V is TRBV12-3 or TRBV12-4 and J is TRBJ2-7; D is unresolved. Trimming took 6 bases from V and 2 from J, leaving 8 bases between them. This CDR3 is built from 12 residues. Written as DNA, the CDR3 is TGTGCCAGCAGCCTCAAGACCTACGAGCAGTACTTC. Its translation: CASSLKTYEQYF.

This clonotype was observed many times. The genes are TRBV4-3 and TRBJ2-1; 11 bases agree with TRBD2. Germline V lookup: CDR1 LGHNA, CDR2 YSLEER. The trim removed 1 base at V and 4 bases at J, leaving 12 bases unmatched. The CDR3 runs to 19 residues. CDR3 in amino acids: CASSQVRGLAATMYNEQFF. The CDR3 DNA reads TGCGCCAGCAGCCAAGTGCGGGGACTAGCGGCAACGATGTACAATGAGCAGTTCTTC.

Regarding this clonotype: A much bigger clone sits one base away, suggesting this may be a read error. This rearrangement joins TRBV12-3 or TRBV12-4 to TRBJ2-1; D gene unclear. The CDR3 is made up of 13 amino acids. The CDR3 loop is CDSLAPSYNEQFF. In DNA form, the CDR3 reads TGTGACAGCTTAGCCCCGAGTTACAATGAGCAGTTCTTC.

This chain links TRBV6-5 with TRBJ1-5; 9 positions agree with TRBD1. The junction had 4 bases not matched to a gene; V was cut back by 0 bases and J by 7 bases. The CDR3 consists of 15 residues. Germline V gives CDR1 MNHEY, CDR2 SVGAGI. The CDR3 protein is CASSYSGQGGQPQHF. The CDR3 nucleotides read TGTGCCAGCAGTTACTCGGGACAGGGTGGCCAGCCCCAGCATTTT.

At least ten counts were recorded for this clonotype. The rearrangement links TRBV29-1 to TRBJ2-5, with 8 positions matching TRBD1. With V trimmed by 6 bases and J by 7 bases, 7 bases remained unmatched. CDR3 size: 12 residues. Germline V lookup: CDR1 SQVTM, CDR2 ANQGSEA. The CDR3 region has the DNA TGCAGCGTGCAGGACAGGGTGTGGACCCAGTACTTC. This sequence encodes CSVQDRVWTQYF.